This paragraph reports one TCR beta chain. Its antigen is unknown. The data were taken from a study of CD8 T cells in Susac syndrome. Findings and limits, study-wide: By the study's own acknowledgment, its TCR sequencing and HLA analysis included relatively few individuals. Where Susac syndrome CD4+ T cell repertoires were concerned, no clonal expansion was evident.

TCR beta sequencing was performed on blood CD8+ and CD4+ T cells. This CDR3 contains 14 residues. V was pared by 6 bases and J by 4 bases, with 6 bases of the junction left unmatched. Germline V gives CDR1 MNHEY, CDR2 SVGAGI. RNA amounts of about 0.5 to 1 ug underwent reverse transcription with random hexamers. TCRdb re-called the immunoSEQ multiplex PCR reads through MiXCR, storing one row per CDR3 protein. The profile shows about 150,000 distinct CDR3 sequences, approximately 95% of them singletons. This sequence originates from a human donor with Susac syndrome. The chain recombines TRBV6-5 with TRBJ1-2, with TRBD1 matching 9 bases. The material sequenced was CD4+ T cells from PBMCs. The CDR3 reads CASSRQGGGYGYTF. Written as DNA, the CDR3 is TGTGCCAGCAGCAGACAGGGGGGCGGCTATGGCTACACCTTC.